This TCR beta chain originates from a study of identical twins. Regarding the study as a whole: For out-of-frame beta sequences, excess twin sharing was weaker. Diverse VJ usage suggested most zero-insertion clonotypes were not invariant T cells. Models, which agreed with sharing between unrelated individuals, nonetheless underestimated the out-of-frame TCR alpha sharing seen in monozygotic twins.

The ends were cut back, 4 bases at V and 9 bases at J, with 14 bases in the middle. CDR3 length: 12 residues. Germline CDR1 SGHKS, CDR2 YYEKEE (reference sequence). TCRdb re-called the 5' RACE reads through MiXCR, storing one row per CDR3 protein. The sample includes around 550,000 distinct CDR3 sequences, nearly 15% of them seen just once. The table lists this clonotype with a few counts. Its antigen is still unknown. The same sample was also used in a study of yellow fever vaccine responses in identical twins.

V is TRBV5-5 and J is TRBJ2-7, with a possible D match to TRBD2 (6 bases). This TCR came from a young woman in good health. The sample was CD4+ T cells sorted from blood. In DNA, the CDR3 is TGTGCCAGCAGCCCGGATGGGGGGTGGCAGTACTTC. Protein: CASSPDGGWQYF.